These T cell receptor beta chains were read from a single sample in a study of blood T cell repertoires in COVID-19. TCRdb's table, derived via immunoSEQ multiplex PCR, lists solely in-frame clones and lacks some. The sample yields around 35,000 clones, roughly 90% seen once. The sequenced sample consisted of peripheral blood. The source is a human donor in a cohort sampled during active COVID-19. Each CDR3 is given with its conserved first and last residue. Some rows have no size entry. The others give once, few or many, or a class for an expanded clone.

j_call clone_size v_call cdr3_aa
TRBJ2-2 - TRBV5-1 CASSVRQGAGGELFF
TRBJ2-2 once TRBV11-1 CASSRSGGAYTGELFF
TRBJ1-2 - TRBV3-1/TRBV3-2 CASSQAGGLLISDYGYTF
TRBJ2-7 - TRBV4-3 CASSQETSYEQYF
TRBJ2-7 - TRBV7-8 CASSTPSGTGGAEQYF
TRBJ1-5 once TRBV28 CASSLTSRNQPQHF
TRBJ2-5 - TRBV19 CASSLTAGGETQYF
TRBJ2-7 once TRBV11-3 CASSLDGLSYEQYF
TRBJ2-6 - TRBV5-6 CASSLGQIDSGANVLTF
TRBJ2-3 - TRBV29-1 CSVAPKPTDTQYF
TRBJ2-3 - TRBV7-9 CASSLGVSGADTQYF
TRBJ1-1 - TRBV19 CASSIQRGRGTEAFF
TRBJ2-2 once TRBV29-1 CSVGTGSLNTGELFF
TRBJ2-7 - TRBV6-5 CASRAGSLGYEQYF
TRBJ2-3 - TRBV6-5 CASRAGGISTDTQYF
TRBJ2-7 - TRBV19 CASSISAGGSSYEQYF
TRBJ2-3 - TRBV21-1 CASSKRKRTDTQYF
TRBJ1-2 - TRBV19 CASSIDRGYYGYTF
TRBJ2-7 - TRBV18 CASSRGTENYEQYF
TRBJ1-1 - TRBV5-1 CASSLDMGPGGAFF
TRBJ1-4 - TRBV29-1 CSVEDRGHREKLFF
TRBJ2-2 - TRBV5-1 CASSLRQDNTGELFF
TRBJ1-2 - TRBV7-2 CASSLLGVINYGYTF
TRBJ2-7 - TRBV12-3/TRBV12-4 CASSKRDRGEQYF
TRBJ2-5 - TRBV6-6 CASRVSGYQETQYF
TRBJ1-1 - TRBV5-1 CASSRGAANTEAFF
TRBJ2-5 - TRBV5-1 CASSLITDQETQYF
TRBJ2-7 once TRBV5-1 CASSSGLADTRPYEQYF
TRBJ2-7 - TRBV2 CASSDGGYYEQYF
TRBJ1-1 - TRBV12-3/TRBV12-4 CASSLARGRAFF
TRBJ2-7 - TRBV10-2 CASSELAGGPFYEQYF
TRBJ2-7 - TRBV6-5 CASRRTDLSYEQYF
TRBJ1-2 - TRBV7-2 CASSLGSGGNYGYTF
TRBJ2-5 - TRBV10-2 CASSEPGLAGLGETQYF
TRBJ1-4 few TRBV7-9 CASSFELTNEKLFF
TRBJ2-2 - TRBV2 CASSVSVTGELFF
TRBJ1-2 - TRBV7-6 CASSLGGRDNYGYTF
TRBJ1-2 - TRBV19 CASSLQGDNYGYTF
TRBJ2-3 - TRBV20-1 CSASPPGLDFDTQYF
TRBJ1-5 - TRBV6-2/TRBV6-3 CASSYSFGGASNQPQHF
TRBJ2-7 - TRBV30 CAWRGDWHSYEQYF
TRBJ2-7 - TRBV11-2 CASSYGEKRGSYEQYF
TRBJ1-4 - TRBV18 CASSPPDRGREKLFF
TRBJ1-2 - TRBV12-3/TRBV12-4 CASSLGGVYGYTF
TRBJ1-1 - TRBV29-1 CSARFRLNTEAFF
TRBJ1-5 - TRBV10-3 CAISVGTVDNQPQHF
TRBJ2-1 - TRBV7-2 CASSPRVGEFYNEQFF
TRBJ2-7 - TRBV28 CASSLWTGFRPYEQYF
TRBJ2-1 - TRBV30 CAWSNQRDVDEQFF
TRBJ1-2 - TRBV6-1 CASSEEINYYGYTF
TRBJ1-1 - TRBV7-2 CASSRQGRNTEAFF
TRBJ1-1 - TRBV11-2 CASSQQANTEAFF
TRBJ2-7 - TRBV6-5 CASSPRGGLEQYF
TRBJ2-7 once TRBV20-1 CSASSGREQYF
TRBJ1-2 - TRBV29-1 CSVERQGIGGYTF